This paragraph reports one T cell receptor (beta chain). Its recognized antigen is unknown. No base quality information exists; no much larger clone differs at one position. The sample is drawn from a study of blood T cell repertoires in COVID-19 (dated by TCRdb to the early 2020s). Turning to the overall study: The collaborator samples originated in the United States, Italy and Spain and spanned the acute and convalescent phases of COVID-19. The prospective study material was composed of cDNA or gDNA derived from T cells, B-cell-depleted T cells, or PBMCs. Deeply sampled blood TCRbeta repertoires from subjects exposed to, actively infected with, or recovered from COVID-19 were included in the dataset. The repertoires were released in a freely available public database intended as a resource for research on the immune response to SARS-CoV-2. The samples were drawn from the first 160 participants of the ongoing ImmuneRACE study and from about 1,200 subjects provided by 6 global collaborators. Nearly every sample came with metadata listing a de-identified subject ID, COVID-19 status, age in years and sex. Where available, HLA class I and class II types were taken from metadata supplied by the sample provider and were not determined by assay-based typing. Beyond this particular receptor, the publication reports: Clinical and demographic metadata were provided uncurated, with the amount varying by source and participant.

TCRbeta CDR3 regions were amplified from genomic DNA using the immunoSEQ Assay, a bias-controlled multiplex PCR. Concerning the study's data processing: The number of nucleated cells in each sample was estimated from the amplification of reference gene primers within the assay. To quantify the absolute abundance of each unique TCRbeta CDR3 rearrangement, sequence reads were collapsed and filtered. For each sample, productive Simpson clonality was calculated as the square root of Simpson's diversity index across productive rearrangements. Drawn from immuneACCESS, this table holds only the in-frame rearrangements with V and J called that TCRdb kept. Clones are partly lost; checked studies trace under half to an unresolved V gene and leave the rest unexplained. V, J and clone size are those of that table, while D and trimming were read from the DNA. A total of 150,000 to 200,000 clones appear in this sample, approximately 90% of them only once. The ten largest clonotypes hold 6% of the sample.

The collaborating institutions used their own protocols to collect whole blood in K2EDTA tubes. For TCRbeta analysis, collaborator samples were shipped as frozen whole blood, as isolated PBMCs, or as DNA extracted from either sample type. The germline V gene yields SGDLS for CDR1 and YYNGEE for CDR2. V is pared back by 1 base and J by 0 bases, with 11 bases lying between the germline termini. Its CDR3 holds 16 amino acids, cysteine through phenylalanine. The read is trimmed to its CDR3 DNA, 48 bases read in frame from base 1. The receptor's source is a man between 35 and 55 years old with active or convalescent COVID-19. The specimen was peripheral blood. The sequence joins TRBV9 to TRBJ1-3; the D gene identity is not certain. The bases are TGTGCCAGCAGCGTATACGACACCTCCTCTGGAAACACCATATATTTT. Its product reads: CASSVYDTSSGNTIYF.